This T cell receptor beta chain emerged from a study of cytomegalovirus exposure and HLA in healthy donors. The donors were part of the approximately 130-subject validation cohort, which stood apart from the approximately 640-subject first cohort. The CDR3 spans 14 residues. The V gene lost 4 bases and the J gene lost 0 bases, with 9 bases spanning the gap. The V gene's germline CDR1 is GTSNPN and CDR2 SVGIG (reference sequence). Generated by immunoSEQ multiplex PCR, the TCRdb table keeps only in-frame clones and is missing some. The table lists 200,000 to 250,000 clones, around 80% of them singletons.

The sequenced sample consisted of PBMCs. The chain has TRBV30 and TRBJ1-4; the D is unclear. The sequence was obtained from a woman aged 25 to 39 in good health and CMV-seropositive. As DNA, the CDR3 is TGTGCCTGGAACCTCGTTGCAACTAATGAAAAACTGTTTTTT. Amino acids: CAWNLVATNEKLFF.